Each of the 13 T cell receptor beta chains below was sequenced from the same sample in a study of blood T cell repertoires in COVID-19. Using immunoSEQ multiplex PCR, the repertoire was profiled, and TCRdb retains in-frame clones only, with some absent. Here the sample spans about 270,000 clones, 91% being singletons. The specimen was PBMCs or T cells enriched from blood (not recorded which). All receptors come from a middle-aged man who had been exposed to COVID-19.

The chain couples TRBV3-1 (or the pseudogene TRBV3-2) to TRBJ2-6, with 10 bases that match TRBD2. This CDR3 spans 20 amino acids. The germline V gene encodes CDR1 LGHDT and CDR2 YNNKEL (reference sequence). V lost 0 bases, J lost 0 bases, and 8 bases stayed unmatched. The CDR3 sequence: CASSQDGLAGVSSGANVLTF. CDR3 DNA: TGTGCCAGCAGCCAAGATGGGCTAGCGGGAGTTTCCTCTGGGGCCAACGTCCTGACTTTC.

V and J are TRBV5-1 and TRBJ2-1; 14 bases are a match to TRBD2. Germline V gene data show CDR1 as SGHRS and CDR2 as YFSETQ. This CDR3 region has 17 residues. V shed 1 base, J shed 3 bases, and the junction held 3 bases outside the gene matches. CDR3 nucleotides: TGCGCCAGCAGCTTGTGGGGACTAGCGGGAGTCTACAATGAGCAGTTCTTC. Protein product: CASSLWGLAGVYNEQFF.

The chain has TRBV9 and TRBJ2-1; 9 positions match TRBD2. The CDR3 is made up of 12 amino acids. The junction had 6 bases not matched to a gene; V was cut back by 2 bases and J by 15 bases. Germline V lookup: CDR1 SGDLS, CDR2 YYNGEE. CDR3 nucleotide sequence: TGTGCCAGCAGCGTTAGCGGGAGAAGTCTGTTCTTC. Its translation: CASSVSGRSLFF.

This clone was recorded once. The chain carries TRBV3-1 (or the pseudogene TRBV3-2) and TRBJ2-1, with D tentatively TRBD2 (5 bases). Germline V gives CDR1 LGHDT, CDR2 YNNKEL (reference sequence). V lost 0 bases to trimming and J lost 2 bases, with 8 bases between them. The CDR3 is made up of 15 amino acids. CDR3 sequence: CASSQDYGTYNEQFF. The CDR3 DNA is TGTGCCAGCAGCCAAGATTACGGGACCTACAATGAGCAGTTCTTC.

The chain employs TRBV4-3 and TRBJ1-2; 8 bases align to TRBD1. Germline values: CDR1 LGHNA, CDR2 YSLEER. The CDR3 runs to 13 residues. V lost 3 bases and J lost 7; bases outside the gene matches: 4. CDR3 nucleotide sequence: TGCGCCAGCAGCCAGACAGGGGTGAGTGGCTACACCTTC. It translates to CASSQTGVSGYTF.

In the case of this clone: The same CDR3 is also encoded by other DNA sequences in this sample. The rearrangement uses TRBV6-5 and TRBJ1-5; D gene ambiguous. This CDR3 comprises 15 residues. Germline lookup yields CDR1 MNHEY and CDR2 SVGAGI. V was shortened by 0 bases and J by 2 bases, with 8 bases between the two germline ends. CDR3 protein: CASSYSGRGNQPQHF. CDR3 sequence (DNA): TGTGCCAGCAGTTACTCAGGCCGGGGCAATCAGCCCCAGCATTTT.

The V gene is TRBV18, the J gene TRBJ1-5; TRBD1 might be the D (6 bases). Germline CDR1 is KGHSH and CDR2 is LQKENI. The CDR3 loop spans 16 amino acids. V lost 0 bases to trimming and J lost 9 bases, with 18 bases between them. The DNA for the CDR3 is TGTGCCAGCTCACCACCGTTACAAGGGGGATCTCGGCCCCAGCATTTT. It specifies CASSPPLQGGSRPQHF.

This rearrangement joins TRBV28 to TRBJ1-2; D remains unclear. CDR1 MDHEN and CDR2 SYDVKM come from the germline V gene. The V gene lost 3 bases and the J gene lost 0 bases, with 14 bases spanning the gap. CDR3 size: 16 residues. The CDR3 nucleotides are TGTGCCAGCAGTTTGAGAGGGCGGACTTCTAACTATGGCTACACCTTC. Protein: CASSLRGRTSNYGYTF.

J is TRBJ2-2 and V is TRBV5-1; a possible D gene is TRBD2 (5 bases). This CDR3 has 17 amino acids. Deletions cut 4 bases from V and 3 bases from J, with 19 bases between. Germline V gene data show CDR1 as SGHRS and CDR2 as YFSETQ. CDR3: CASSPGREASYTGELFF. CDR3 sequence (DNA): TGCGCCAGCAGCCCCGGCCGGGAAGCCTCCTACACCGGGGAGCTGTTTTTT. The variable domain in full, completed from reference TRBV5-1 and TRBJ2-2, reads KAGVTQTPRYLIKTRGQQVTLSCSPISGHRSVSWYQQTPGQGLQFLFEYFSETQRNKGNFPGRFSGRQFSNSRSEMNVSTLELGDSALYLCASSPGREASYTGELFFGEGSRLTVL.

V is TRBV10-2 and J is TRBJ1-4; a possible D gene is TRBD1 (6 bases). CDR3 length: 17 amino acids. Trimming removed 0 bases from V and 7 bases from J, with 18 bases in between. CDR1 WSHSY and CDR2 SAAADI come from the germline V gene. The chain's CDR3 is CASSESVNRARGEKLFF. The CDR3 region has the DNA TGCGCCAGCAGTGAGTCGGTCAACAGGGCTCGCGGTGAAAAACTGTTTTTT.

This clone was observed a few times. The V and J genes are TRBV15 and TRBJ2-7; 9 bases align to TRBD1. In germline, CDR1 is LNHNV, CDR2 YYDKDF (reference sequence). J lost 0 bases, V lost 5 bases, and 11 bases had no gene match. The CDR3 extends over 17 amino acids. The CDR3 nucleotides are TGTGCCACCAGCTTCCCCCCCGGGACAGGGAGCTCCTACGAGCAGTACTTC. Translated: CATSFPPGTGSSYEQYF. The variable domain in full, with the rest retrieved from reference TRBV15 and TRBJ2-7, is DAMVIQNPRYQVTQFGKPVTLSCSQTLNHNVMYWYQQKSSQAPKLLFHYYDKDFNNEADTPDNFQSRRPNTSFCFLDIRSPGLGDTAMYLCATSFPPGTGSSYEQYFGPGTRLTVT.

CDR3 DNA: TGCGCCAGCAGCTTGGACAGGGGGCGTTCGGGAGATACGCAGTATTTT. Protein: CASSLDRGRSGDTQYF. The chain links TRBV5-1 to TRBJ2-3; 9 positions match TRBD1. In germline, CDR1 is SGHRS, CDR2 YFSETQ. After removal of 0 bases from V and 5 bases from J, the junction contained 7 bases not matched to a gene. There are 16 residues in the CDR3.

This rearrangement joins TRBV4-1 to TRBJ1-1; the D gene is possibly TRBD1 (5 bases). Trimming stripped 3 bases from V and 1 base from J, with 9 bases between. Per the germline V gene, CDR1 is MGHRA and CDR2 is YSYEKL. The CDR3 length is 14 residues. CDR3 protein: CASSQVTGNTEAFF. CDR3 nucleotides: TGCGCCAGCAGCCAGGTTACAGGGAACACTGAAGCTTTCTTT.